What follows are 8 T cell receptor beta chains derived from one specimen sequenced in a study of T-cell memory formation after mild COVID-19. TCRdb reprocessed the 5' RACE reads with MiXCR, giving one entry per CDR3 protein. The profile shows roughly 13,000 distinct CDR3 sequences, more than 10% of them singletons. The sample consisted of PBMCs or a T cell subset sorted from them (not recorded which). These receptors came from an adult woman who had mild COVID-19 (a few samples of this study predate the infection). Cell type and time point are not known.

This clonotype was seen many times. This sequence joins TRBV7-3 and TRBJ2-3; D uncertain. CDR3 length: 15 residues. V gave up 2 bases and J gave up 0 bases, with 9 bases separating them. Germline CDR1 reads SGHTA; CDR2 reads FQGTGA. The CDR3 loop reads CASSLVGGSTDTQYF. The CDR3 DNA reads TGTGCCAGCAGCTTAGTTGGCGGTAGCACAGATACGCAGTATTTT.

This clonotype was detected ten times or more. J is TRBJ2-7 and V is TRBV6-5; 7 bases map to TRBD2. CDR1 is MNHEY, CDR2 SVGAGI, per germline. The CDR3 covers 14 residues. The V segment lost 4 bases and the J segment 3 bases; nucleotides outside the gene matches: 6. The CDR3 region is CASSLAGTLYEQYF. In DNA, the CDR3 is TGTGCCAGCAGTTTAGCGGGTACCCTCTACGAGCAGTACTTC.

This clonotype was counted many times. The chain couples TRBV5-8 to TRBJ2-3; no firm D call. The CDR3 length is 13 residues. The V end was cut by 0 bases, the J end by 3 bases, with 5 bases between. Looked up from germline, CDR1 is SGHTS and CDR2 is YDEGEE. Written as DNA, the CDR3 is TGTGCCAGCAGCTTGGCCGGGACAGATACGCAGTATTTT. It codes for CASSLAGTDTQYF.

The CDR3 loop is CSATSGGPNEQFF. CDR3 DNA: TGCAGCGCGACTAGCGGGGGCCCCAATGAGCAGTTCTTC. The chain is built from TRBV29-1 and TRBJ2-1; 12 positions agree with TRBD2. This CDR3 comprises 13 residues. Germline V CDR1 and CDR2: SQVTM, ANQGSEA. V dropped 7 bases and J dropped 6; count of bases not matched to a gene: 4.

This clonotype showed up many times. The V gene is TRBV5-6, the J gene TRBJ2-1; 7 bases line up with TRBD1. In germline, CDR1 is SGHDT, CDR2 YYEEEE. The CDR3 has 14 amino acids. J lost 5 bases, V lost 4 bases, and 6 bases had no gene match. The CDR3 sequence: CASSPPGQHNEQFF. In DNA form, the CDR3 reads TGTGCCAGCAGCCCGCCGGGACAGCACAATGAGCAGTTCTTC.

In its sample, this clonotype was seen many times. The CDR3 protein is CASSVTAFREQFF. The CDR3 region has the DNA TGTGCCAGCAGCGTAACCGCTTTCAGGGAGCAGTTCTTC. V and J are TRBV9 and TRBJ2-1; D is unresolved. V was clipped by 1 base and J by 10 bases, with 12 bases between them. Germline loops: CDR1 SGDLS, CDR2 YYNGEE. The CDR3 consists of 13 residues.

This clonotype was seen repeatedly, ten times or more. The chain couples TRBV11-3 to TRBJ2-1, with 10 bases fitting TRBD2. This CDR3 is built from 16 residues. The V and J ends lost 0 bases and 6 bases, in that order; junction bases with no gene match: 5. CDR1 SGHNT and CDR2 YENEEA come from the germline V gene. In DNA form, the CDR3 reads TGTGCCAGCAGCTTAGATGGAGTAGCGGGAGGCAATGAGCAGTTCTTC. It encodes CASSLDGVAGGNEQFF.

The sample holds many counts of this clonotype. The V and J genes are TRBV20-1 and TRBJ2-4; D gene ambiguous. Germline-derived CDR1 and CDR2 are DFQATT and SNEGSKA (reference sequence). This CDR3 spans 16 amino acids. Trimming took off 1 base at V and 1 base at J, with 14 bases between the two ends. The CDR3 loop reads CSARGRQDWAKNIQYF. Here the CDR3 DNA reads TGCAGTGCTAGAGGCAGACAAGATTGGGCCAAAAACATTCAGTACTTC.